The 6 T cell receptor beta chains below all came from one sample that was sequenced in a study of early T cells in non-severe SARS-CoV-2 infection. TCRdb ran MiXCR on the 5' RACE reads and lists one entry per CDR3 protein. The sample holds 75,000 or so distinct CDR3 sequences; more than 13% are singletons and the top ten take 9.5% to 12%. The sample was whole blood. The source is an adult who was a healthcare worker with PCR-confirmed SARS-CoV-2 infection or an uninfected control (not recorded which).

This clonotype was detected only a few times. The chain carries TRBV29-1 and TRBJ2-1; 7 bases are shared with TRBD1. Germline lookup yields CDR1 SQVTM and CDR2 ANQGSEA. Unmatched junction bases numbered 4, after V lost 4 bases and J lost 4 bases. The CDR3 runs 13 residues. This CDR3 reads CSVAGTAYNEQFF. CDR3 nucleotides: TGCAGCGTTGCCGGGACAGCTTACAATGAGCAGTTCTTC.

This clonotype was seen more than once but under ten times. The chain recombines TRBV6-4 with TRBJ2-3; 9 bases agree with TRBD1. The germline V gene has CDR1 MRHNA and CDR2 SNTAGT. V trimming: 0 bases; J trimming: 6 bases; junction bases outside the gene matches: 1. The CDR3 is 14 amino acids. CDR3 DNA sequence: TGTGCCAGCAGTGACTCGACAGGGGGGGATACGCAGTATTTT. It yields the protein CASSDSTGGDTQYF.

In this sample, this clonotype turned up many times. The rearrangement links TRBV12-3 or TRBV12-4 to TRBJ1-6; D gene uncertain. V shed 6 bases and J shed 7 bases, with 13 bases lying between them. This CDR3 is built from 14 residues. The CDR3 here is CASRPLETNSPLHF. CDR3 DNA: TGTGCCAGCAGACCTCTCGAGACCAATTCACCCCTCCACTTT.

This clonotype was detected a few times. The chain joins TRBV6-5 to TRBJ1-4; maybe TRBD1 (5 bases). Between the trimmed V and J ends, which lost 2 bases and 3 bases, there was a span of 10 bases. This CDR3 spans 15 amino acids. The V gene's germline CDR1 is MNHEY and CDR2 SVGAGI. The CDR3: CASSYQGEANEKLFF. As DNA, the CDR3 is TGTGCCAGCAGTTACCAAGGGGAGGCTAATGAAAAACTGTTTTTT.

This clonotype was seen ten or more times. The chain employs TRBV6-4 and TRBJ2-1; TRBD1 aligns across 7 bases. CDR1 and CDR2 (germline): MRHNA, SNTAGT. J lost 6 bases, V lost 5 bases, and 4 bases had no gene match. The CDR3 length is 13 residues. The CDR3 nucleotides read TGTGCCAGCAGTAAAGGGACAGCCAATGAGCAGTTCTTC. Amino acid sequence: CASSKGTANEQFF.

This chain joins TRBV10-3 and TRBJ1-5; 8 bases fit TRBD1. The CDR3 runs 16 residues. V lost 5 bases, J lost 0 bases, and 6 bases stayed unmatched. Per the germline V gene, CDR1 is ENHRY and CDR2 is SYGVKD. CDR3 amino acids: CAISTGGPYSNQPQHF. The CDR3 DNA follows: TGTGCCATCAGTACAGGGGGACCTTATAGCAATCAGCCCCAGCATTTT.